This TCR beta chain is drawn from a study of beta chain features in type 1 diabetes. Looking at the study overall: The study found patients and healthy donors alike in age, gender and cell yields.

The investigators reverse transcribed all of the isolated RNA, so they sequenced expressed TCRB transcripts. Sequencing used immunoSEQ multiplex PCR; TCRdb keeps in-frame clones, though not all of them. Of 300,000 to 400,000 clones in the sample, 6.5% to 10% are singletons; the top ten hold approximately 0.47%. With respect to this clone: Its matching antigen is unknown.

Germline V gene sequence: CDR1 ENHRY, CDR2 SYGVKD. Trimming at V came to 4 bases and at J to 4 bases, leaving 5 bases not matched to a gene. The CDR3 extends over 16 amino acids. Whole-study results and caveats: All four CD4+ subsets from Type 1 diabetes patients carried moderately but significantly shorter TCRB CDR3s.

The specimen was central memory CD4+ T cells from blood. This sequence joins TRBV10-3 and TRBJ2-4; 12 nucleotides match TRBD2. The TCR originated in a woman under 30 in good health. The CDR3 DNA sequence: TGTGCCATCAGTGTCTCACTAGCGGGAGGAAAAAACATTCAGTACTTC. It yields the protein CAISVSLAGGKNIQYF.